This T cell receptor beta chain was sequenced during a study of cytomegalovirus exposure and HLA in healthy donors. 13 Jbeta primers and 60 Vbeta primers were used for the PCR. Sequencing used immunoSEQ multiplex PCR; TCRdb keeps in-frame clones, though not all of them. Among around 50,000 clones, roughly 80% were seen once, and the ten largest hold approximately 1.5%. The CDR3 has 12 amino acids. The ends were cut back, 5 bases at V and 5 bases at J, with 7 bases in the middle. The germline V gene encodes CDR1 LNHDA and CDR2 SQIVND (reference sequence). General study findings and limits: Specific recognition of CMV antigens was confirmed in vitro for three chains (all CMV-associated).

This clone was observed once. What it binds is not known. The sample taken for sequencing was PBMCs. The sequence came from a man aged 40-49 years in good health and CMV-seronegative. J is TRBJ1-5 and V is TRBV19, with a tentative D call TRBD1 (5 bases). The CDR3 is CASSWGDQPQHF. For the CDR3, the DNA is TGTGCCAGTAGTTGGGGGGATCAGCCCCAGCATTTT. The complete variable domain, with remaining parts taken from reference TRBV19 and TRBJ1-5, reads DGGITQSPKYLFRKEGQNVTLSCEQNLNHDAMYWYRQDPGQGLRLIYYSQIVNDFQKGDIAEGYSVSREKKESFPLTVTSAQKNPTAFYLCASSWGDQPQHFGDGTRLSIL.